This T cell receptor beta chain was identified in a study of T cells after yellow fever vaccination. Study-level background: SMART-Seq v4 Ultra Low Input prepared libraries from low-cell fractions. Study-wide results and caveats: Abundant bulk-derived clonotypes could contaminate FACS-sorted repertoires. CD4 and CD8 compartments shared a small share of clonotypes, likely from convergent recombination. Most primary-vaccination clones recurred post-booster (roughly 96% CD4, around 90% CD8).

The CDR3 has 14 amino acids. Germline V gene data show CDR1 as DFQATT and CDR2 as SNEGSKA (reference sequence). Trimming pared 3 bases from V and 0 bases from J, leaving 9 bases between. This clonotype has a handful of counts. Its cognate antigen is unknown. TCRdb itself ran the 5' RACE reads through MiXCR, one entry per CDR3 protein. The sample carries about 220,000 distinct CDR3 sequences, about 3% recorded once. The sequence was obtained from a young man who received the YFV17D yellow fever vaccine. This chain uses TRBV20-1 with TRBJ1-5; no reliable D call. The starting material was CD4+ T cells sorted from PBMCs, obtained 10 days after the yellow fever booster vaccination. The CDR3 nucleotides are TGCAGTGCTAGGGTCGGGGTTAGCAATCAGCCCCAGCATTTT. Amino acid sequence: CSARVGVSNQPQHF.